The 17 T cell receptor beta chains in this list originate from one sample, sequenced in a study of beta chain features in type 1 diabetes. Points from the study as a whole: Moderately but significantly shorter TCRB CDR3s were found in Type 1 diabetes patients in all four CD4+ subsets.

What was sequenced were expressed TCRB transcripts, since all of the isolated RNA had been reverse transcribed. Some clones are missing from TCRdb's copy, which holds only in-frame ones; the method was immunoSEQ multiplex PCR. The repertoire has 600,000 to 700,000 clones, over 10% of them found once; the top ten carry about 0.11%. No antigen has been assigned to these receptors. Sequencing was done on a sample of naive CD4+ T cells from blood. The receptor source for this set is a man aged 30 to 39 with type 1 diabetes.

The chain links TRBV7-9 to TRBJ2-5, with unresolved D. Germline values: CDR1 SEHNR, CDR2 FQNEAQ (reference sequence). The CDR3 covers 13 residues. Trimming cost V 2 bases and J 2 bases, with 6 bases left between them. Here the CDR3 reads CASSLSVQETQYF. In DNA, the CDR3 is TGTGCCAGCAGCTTATCGGTACAAGAGACCCAGTACTTC.

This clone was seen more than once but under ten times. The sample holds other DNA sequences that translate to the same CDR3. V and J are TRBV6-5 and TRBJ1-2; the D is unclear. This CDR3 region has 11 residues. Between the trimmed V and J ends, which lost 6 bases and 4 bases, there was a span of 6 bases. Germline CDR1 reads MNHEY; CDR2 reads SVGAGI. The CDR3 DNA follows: TGTGCCAGCAGCCCAGGCTATGGCTACACCTTC. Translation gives CASSPGYGYTF.

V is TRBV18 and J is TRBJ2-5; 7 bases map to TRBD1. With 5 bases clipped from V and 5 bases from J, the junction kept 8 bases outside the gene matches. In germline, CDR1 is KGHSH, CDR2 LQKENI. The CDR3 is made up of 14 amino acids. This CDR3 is CASSVGQVRETQYF. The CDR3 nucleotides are TGTGCCAGCTCAGTTGGACAGGTCCGGGAGACCCAGTACTTC.

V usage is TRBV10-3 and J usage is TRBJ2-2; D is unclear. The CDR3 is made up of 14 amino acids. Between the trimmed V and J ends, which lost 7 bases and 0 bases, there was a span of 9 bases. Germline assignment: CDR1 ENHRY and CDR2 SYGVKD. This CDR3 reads CAITLAPNTGELFF. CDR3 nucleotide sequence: TGTGCCATCACCCTCGCCCCGAACACCGGGGAGCTGTTTTTT.

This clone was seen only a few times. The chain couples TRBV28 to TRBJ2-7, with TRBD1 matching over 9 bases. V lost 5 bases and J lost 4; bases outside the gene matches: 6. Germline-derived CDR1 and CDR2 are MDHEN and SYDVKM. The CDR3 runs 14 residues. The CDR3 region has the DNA TGTGCCAGCAGTACCGGACAGGGGCCTTACGAGCAGTACTTC. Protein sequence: CASSTGQGPYEQYF.

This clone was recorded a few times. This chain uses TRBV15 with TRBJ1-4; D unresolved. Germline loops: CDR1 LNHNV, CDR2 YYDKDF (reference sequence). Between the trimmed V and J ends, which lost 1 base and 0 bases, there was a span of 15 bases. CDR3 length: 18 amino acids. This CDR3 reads CATSRAQRSPATNEKLFF. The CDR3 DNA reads TGTGCCACCAGCAGAGCACAGAGATCACCTGCAACTAATGAAAAACTGTTTTTT.

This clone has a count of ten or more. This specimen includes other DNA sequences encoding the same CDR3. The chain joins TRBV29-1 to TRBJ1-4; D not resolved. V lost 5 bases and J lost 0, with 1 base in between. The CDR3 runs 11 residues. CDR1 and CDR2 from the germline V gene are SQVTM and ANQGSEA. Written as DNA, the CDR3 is TGCAGCGTTACAACTAATGAAAAACTGTTTTTT. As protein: CSVTTNEKLFF.

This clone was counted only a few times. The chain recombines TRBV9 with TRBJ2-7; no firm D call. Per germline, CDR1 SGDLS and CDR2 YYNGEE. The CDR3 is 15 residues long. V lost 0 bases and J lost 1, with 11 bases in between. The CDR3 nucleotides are TGTGCCAGCAGCGTAGGTTCGAAGCGTTCCTACGAGCAGTACTTC. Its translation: CASSVGSKRSYEQYF.

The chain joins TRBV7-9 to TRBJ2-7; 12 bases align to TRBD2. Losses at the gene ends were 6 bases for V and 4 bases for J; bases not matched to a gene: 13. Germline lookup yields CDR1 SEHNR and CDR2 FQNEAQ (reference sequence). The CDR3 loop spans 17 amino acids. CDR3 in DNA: TGTGCCAGCAGGAGACTAGCGGGGGCCGGGAAAAGATACGAGCAGTACTTC. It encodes CASRRLAGAGKRYEQYF.

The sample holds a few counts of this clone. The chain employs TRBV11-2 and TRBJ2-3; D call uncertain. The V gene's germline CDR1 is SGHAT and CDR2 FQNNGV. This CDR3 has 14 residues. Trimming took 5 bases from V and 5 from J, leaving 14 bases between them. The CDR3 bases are TGTGCCAGCAGCCCCCCAAGCCGGGTAGATACGCAGTATTTT. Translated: CASSPPSRVDTQYF.

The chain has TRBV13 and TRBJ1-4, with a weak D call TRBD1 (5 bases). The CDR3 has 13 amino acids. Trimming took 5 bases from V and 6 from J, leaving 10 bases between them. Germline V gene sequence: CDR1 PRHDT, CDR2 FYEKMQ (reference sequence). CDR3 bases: TGTGCCAGCAGCCCCCCCAGGGATGAAAAACTGTTTTTT. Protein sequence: CASSPPRDEKLFF.

This CDR3 is CATWGTLGSPLHF. The CDR3 region has the DNA TGTGCCACCTGGGGCACCTTGGGATCACCCCTCCACTTT. V and J are TRBV6-1 and TRBJ1-6; TRBD1 is a possible D gene (5 bases). Trimming left V 10 bases short and J 10 bases short, with 17 bases between. Germline lookup yields CDR1 MNHNS and CDR2 SASEGT. The CDR3 sequence is 13 residues long.

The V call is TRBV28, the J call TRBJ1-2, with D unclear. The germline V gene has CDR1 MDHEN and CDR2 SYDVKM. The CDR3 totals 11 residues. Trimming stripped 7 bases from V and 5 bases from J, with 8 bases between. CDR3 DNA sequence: TGTGCCAGCACCTCGGGATATGGCTACACCTTC. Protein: CASTSGYGYTF.

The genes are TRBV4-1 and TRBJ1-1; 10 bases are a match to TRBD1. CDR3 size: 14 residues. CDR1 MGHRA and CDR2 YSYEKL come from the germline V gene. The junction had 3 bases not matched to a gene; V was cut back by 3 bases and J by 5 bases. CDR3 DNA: TGCGCCAGCAGCCAGTTGGGACAGGGGACTGAAGCTTTCTTT. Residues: CASSQLGQGTEAFF.

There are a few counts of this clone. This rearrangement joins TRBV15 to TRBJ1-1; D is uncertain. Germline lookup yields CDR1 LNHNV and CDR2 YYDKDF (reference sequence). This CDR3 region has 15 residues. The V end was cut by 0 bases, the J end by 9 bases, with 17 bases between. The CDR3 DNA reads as TGTGCCACCAGCAGAGATCCGTCAGGTCAGAGTAAAGCTTTCTTT. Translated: CATSRDPSGQSKAFF. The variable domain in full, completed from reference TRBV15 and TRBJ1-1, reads DAMVIQNPRYQVTQFGKPVTLSCSQTLNHNVMYWYQQKSSQAPKLLFHYYDKDFNNEADTPDNFQSRRPNTSFCFLDIRSPGLGDTAMYLCATSRDPSGQSKAFFGQGTRLTVV.

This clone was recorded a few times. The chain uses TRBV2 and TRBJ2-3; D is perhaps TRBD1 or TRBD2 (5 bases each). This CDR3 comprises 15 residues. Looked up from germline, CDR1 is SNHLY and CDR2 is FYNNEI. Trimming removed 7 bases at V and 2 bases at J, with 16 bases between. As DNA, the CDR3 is TGTGCCAGCACGCAACTGGGACCAAACACAGATACGCAGTATTTT. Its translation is CASTQLGPNTDTQYF.

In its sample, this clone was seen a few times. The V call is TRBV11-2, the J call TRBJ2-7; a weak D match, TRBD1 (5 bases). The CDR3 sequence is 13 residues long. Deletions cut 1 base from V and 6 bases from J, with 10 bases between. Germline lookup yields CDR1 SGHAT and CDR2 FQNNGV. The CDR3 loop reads CASSLVGPSEQYF. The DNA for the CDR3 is TGTGCCAGCAGCTTAGTGGGGCCCTCCGAGCAGTACTTC.